The 16 T cell receptor beta chains below were found in one sample sequenced in a study of molecular identifiers for immune sequencing clone quantification. From the PCR reads, TCRdb called clonotypes with MiXCR, one entry per CDR3 protein. The repertoire holds about 500,000 distinct CDR3 sequences, with 25% as singletons. The sample consisted of naive CD8+ T cells from blood, with Jurkat cell RNA spiked in. Subset indicated: FACS-sorted CD8+CD4-CCR7+CD45RA+ naive T cells. The origin of the receptors is a human donor in good health. Some libraries in this study had Jurkat cell RNA spiked in.

This clonotype was counted ten times or more. The V call is TRBV29-1, the J call TRBJ1-2; tentatively, D is TRBD1 (6 bases). The CDR3 consists of 13 residues. Looked up from germline, CDR1 is SQVTM and CDR2 is ANQGSEA. Trimming took 4 bases from V and 4 from J, leaving 13 bases between them. CDR3 sequence: CSVVTGALYGYTF. The DNA of the CDR3 is TGCAGCGTTGTGACGGGGGCCCTCTATGGCTACACCTTC. The full variable domain, completed using reference TRBV29-1 and TRBJ1-2, is SAVISQKPSRDICQRGTSLTIQCQVDSQVTMMFWYRQQPGQSLTLIATANQGSEATYESGFVIDKFPISRPNLTFSTLTVSNMSPEDSSIYLCSVVTGALYGYTFGSGTRLTVV.

This clonotype turned up a few times. The chain joins TRBV12-3 or TRBV12-4 to TRBJ2-3, with a weak D call TRBD2 (5 bases). Deletions cut 7 bases from V and 0 bases from J, with 17 bases between. This CDR3 contains 16 residues. The CDR3 nucleotides read TGTGCCAGCACCCAACCGGGCCGGACTAGCACAGATACGCAGTATTTT. Translating gives CASTQPGRTSTDTQYF.

This chain uses TRBV4-2 with TRBJ1-4; the D is unclear. This CDR3 spans 18 amino acids. Trimming shortened V by 0 bases and J by 0 bases, and 14 bases separated the two germline ends. CDR1 and CDR2 from the germline V gene are LGHNA and YNFKEQ. The CDR3 loop reads CASSQDFGHYTTNEKLFF. DNA of the CDR3: TGTGCCAGCAGCCAAGATTTCGGTCACTATACAACTAATGAAAAACTGTTTTTT.

Regarding this clonotype: At one boundary the junction diverges from the germline segment, which might be a read error. The rearrangement uses TRBV7-9 and TRBJ1-1; weak D call: TRBD1 (6 bases). Germline-derived CDR1 and CDR2 are SEHNR and FQNEAQ (reference sequence). This CDR3 is 13 amino acids long. The CDR3 reads CASSPEGDTVAFF. The CDR3 region has the DNA TGTGCCAGCAGTCCCGAGGGGGACACTGTAGCTTTCTTT.

There are a few counts of this clonotype. The genes are TRBV7-8 and TRBJ1-4; TRBD1 agrees at 7 bases. Germline CDR1 reads SGHVS; CDR2 reads FQNEAQ. V was pared by 1 base and J by 5 bases, with 4 bases of the junction left unmatched. The CDR3 consists of 15 residues. CDR3 sequence: CASSLGTGLNEKLFF. In DNA, the CDR3 is TGTGCCAGCAGCTTAGGGACAGGCCTAAATGAAAAACTGTTTTTT.

The J gene is TRBJ2-7, the V gene TRBV2, with D hard to call. CDR1 SNHLY and CDR2 FYNNEI come from the germline V gene. With 4 bases removed from V and 1 base from J, the gap between germline ends came to 11 bases. The CDR3 is made up of 14 amino acids. CDR3 DNA: TGTGCCAGCAGTGCCCAGGACCCGTCCTACGAGCAGTACTTC. It translates to CASSAQDPSYEQYF. The whole variable domain, remainder taken from reference TRBV2 and TRBJ2-7, is EPEVTQTPSHQVTQMGQEVILRCVPISNHLYFYWYRQILGQKVEFLVSFYNNEISEKSEIFDDQFSVERPDGSNFTLKIRSTKLEDSAMYFCASSAQDPSYEQYFGPGTRLTVT.

V is TRBV9 and J is TRBJ2-6; D gene ambiguous. Germline CDR1 is SGDLS and CDR2 is YYNGEE. V lost 4 bases and J 0 bases, leaving 17 bases between the germline ends. This CDR3 has 18 residues. CDR3 nucleotide sequence: TGTGCCAGCAGCCCGCGACTGTCTTCAATCTCTGGGGCCAACGTCCTGACTTTC. Translated, it gives CASSPRLSSISGANVLTF. Using reference TRBV9 and TRBJ2-6 for the parts outside the CDR3, the full variable domain is DSGVTQTPKHLITATGQRVTLRCSPRSGDLSVYWYQQSLDQGLQFLIQYYNGEERAKGNILERFSAQQFPDLHSELNLSSLELGDSALYFCASSPRLSSISGANVLTFGAGSRLTVL.

As to this clonotype: Possible read error: a much larger clone is one base away. The rearrangement links TRBV7-2 to TRBJ2-3; unclear D gene. Germline values: CDR1 SGHTA, CDR2 FQGNSA. The CDR3 runs 15 residues. CDR3 DNA: TGTGCCAGCAGCTTTGAAAACTTAAACGCCGATACGCTGTATTTT. As protein: CASSFENLNADTLYF.

The chain links TRBV23-1 to TRBJ1-4; a weak D match, TRBD1 (6 bases). TRBV23-1 is known as an ORF, though its function is uncertain. The ends were cut back, 2 bases at V and 5 bases at J, with 12 bases in the middle. CDR3 length: 15 residues. CDR3 in amino acids: CASSQGDNFNEKLFF. In nucleotides, the CDR3 is TGCGCCAGCAGTCAAGGGGACAACTTCAATGAAAAACTGTTTTTT.

Remarks on this clonotype: A much larger clone differs by one base, so this may be a read error. This chain connects TRBV15 to TRBJ1-5; no reliable D call. Germline V gene lookup returns CDR1 LNHNV and CDR2 YYDKDF (reference sequence). This CDR3 is 14 amino acids long. Trimming took off 2 bases at V and 3 bases at J, with 8 bases between the two ends. CDR3 nucleotides: TGTGCCACCAGCAGAATCGATATCAATCAGCCCCAGCATTTT. It is translated as CATSRIDINQPQHF.

The rearrangement uses TRBV27 and TRBJ2-3; tentatively, D is TRBD1 (6 bases). Trimming left V 4 bases short and J 3 bases short, with 23 bases between. CDR1 and CDR2 from the germline V gene are MNHEY and SMNVEV (reference sequence). CDR3 size: 18 residues. CDR3 nucleotide sequence: TGTGCCAGCAGTTCCCGAGTGCAGGGGATCGGGTGGACAGATACGCAGTATTTT. Translating it yields CASSSRVQGIGWTDTQYF.

The rearrangement links TRBV24-1 to TRBJ2-3; 7 nucleotides agree with TRBD2. The CDR3 runs 13 residues. Germline assignment: CDR1 KGHDR and CDR2 SFDVKD. V was clipped by 3 bases and J by 8 bases; unmatched bases: 4. The CDR3 DNA reads as TGTGCCACCAGTGATCGACTAGCTGGTACGCAGTATTTT. It codes for CATSDRLAGTQYF.

The chain employs TRBV27 and TRBJ1-4; D perhaps matches TRBD1 (6 bases). This CDR3 comprises 16 residues. V was cut by 2 bases and J by 2 bases, with 12 bases left in between. Germline CDR1 reads MNHEY; CDR2 reads SMNVEV (reference sequence). In DNA, the CDR3 is TGTGCCAGCAGTTTAGGGGGGACATTGACTAATGAAAAACTGTTTTTT. It codes for CASSLGGTLTNEKLFF. The variable domain in full, with the rest retrieved from reference TRBV27 and TRBJ1-4, is EAQVTQNPRYLITVTGKKLTVTCSQNMNHEYMSWYRQDPGLGLRQIYYSMNVEVTDKGDVPEGYKVSRKEKRNFPLILESPSPNQTSLYFCASSLGGTLTNEKLFFGSGTQLSVL.

This clonotype was observed a few times. This sequence joins TRBV5-1 and TRBJ1-1; D is perhaps TRBD1 (6 bases). Germline values: CDR1 SGHRS, CDR2 YFSETQ. The CDR3 runs 14 residues. The V and J ends lost 1 base and 8 bases respectively, with 15 bases between them. DNA of the CDR3: TGCGCCAGCAGCTTGCCGGGAGGGGGTCGAGAAGCTTTCTTT. Translated, it gives CASSLPGGGREAFF.

This clonotype has just a few counts. V is TRBV28 and J is TRBJ2-5; D might be TRBD2 (6 bases). This CDR3 is 15 amino acids long. CDR1 and CDR2 from the germline V gene are MDHEN and SYDVKM. V was clipped by 1 base and J by 2 bases, with 11 bases between them. The CDR3 here is CASSLSGEGQETQYF. Here the CDR3 DNA reads TGTGCCAGCAGTTTATCGGGAGAAGGTCAAGAGACCCAGTACTTC.

About this clonotype: Since a much larger clone is just one base distant, this may be a read error. The genes are TRBV4-3 and TRBJ1-1; possible D gene TRBD1, 5 bases. Germline-derived CDR1 and CDR2 are LGHNA and YSLEER. This CDR3 region has 14 residues. The CDR3 is CASSQDTWGTEALF. The DNA for the CDR3 is TGCGCCAGCAGCCAAGACACCTGGGGGACTGAAGCTCTCTTT.